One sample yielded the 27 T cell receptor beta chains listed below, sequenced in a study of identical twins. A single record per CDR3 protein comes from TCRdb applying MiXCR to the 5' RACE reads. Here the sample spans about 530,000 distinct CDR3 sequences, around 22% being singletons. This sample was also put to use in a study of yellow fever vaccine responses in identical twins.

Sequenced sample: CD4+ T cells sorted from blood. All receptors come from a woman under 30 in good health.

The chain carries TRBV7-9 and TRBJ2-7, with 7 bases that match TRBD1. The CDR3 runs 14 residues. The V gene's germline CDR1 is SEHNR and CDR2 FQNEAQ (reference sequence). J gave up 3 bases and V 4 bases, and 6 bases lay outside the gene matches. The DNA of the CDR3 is TGTGCCAGCAGCTCCGGGACAGCACGCTACGAGCAGTACGTC. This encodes CASSSGTARYEQYV.

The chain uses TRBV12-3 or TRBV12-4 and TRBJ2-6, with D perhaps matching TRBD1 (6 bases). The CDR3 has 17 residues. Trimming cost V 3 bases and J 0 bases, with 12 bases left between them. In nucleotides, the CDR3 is TGTGCCAGCAGTTTGGGGACACCAAACTCTGGGGCCAACGTCCTGACTTTC. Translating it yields CASSLGTPNSGANVLTF.

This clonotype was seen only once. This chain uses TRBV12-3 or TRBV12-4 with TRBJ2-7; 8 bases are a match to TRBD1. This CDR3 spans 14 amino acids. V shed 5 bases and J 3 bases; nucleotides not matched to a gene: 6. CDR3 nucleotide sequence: TGTGCCAGCAGTCCATGGGACAGGATCTACGAGCAGTACGTC. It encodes CASSPWDRIYEQYV.

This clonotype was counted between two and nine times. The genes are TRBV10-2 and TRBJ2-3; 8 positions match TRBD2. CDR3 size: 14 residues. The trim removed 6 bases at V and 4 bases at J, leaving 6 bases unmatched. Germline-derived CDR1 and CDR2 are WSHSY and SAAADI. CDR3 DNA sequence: TGCGCCAGCAGAACCGGGACTAGGTCAGATACGCAGTATTTT. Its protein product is CASRTGTRSDTQYF.

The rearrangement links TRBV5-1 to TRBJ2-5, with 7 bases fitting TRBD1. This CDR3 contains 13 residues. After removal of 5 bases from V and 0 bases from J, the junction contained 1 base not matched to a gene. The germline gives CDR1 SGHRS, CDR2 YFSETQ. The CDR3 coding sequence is TGCGCCAGCAGGGGGACAGACCAAGAGACCCAGTACTTC. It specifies CASRGTDQETQYF.

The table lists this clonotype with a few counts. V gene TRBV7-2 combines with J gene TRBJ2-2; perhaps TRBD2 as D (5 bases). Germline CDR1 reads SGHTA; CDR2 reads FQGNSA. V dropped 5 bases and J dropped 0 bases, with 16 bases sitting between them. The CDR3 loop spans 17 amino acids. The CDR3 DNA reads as TGTGCCAGCAGCGCCTGGACTTATTACCCGAACACCGGGGAGCTGTTTTTT. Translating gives CASSAWTYYPNTGELFF.

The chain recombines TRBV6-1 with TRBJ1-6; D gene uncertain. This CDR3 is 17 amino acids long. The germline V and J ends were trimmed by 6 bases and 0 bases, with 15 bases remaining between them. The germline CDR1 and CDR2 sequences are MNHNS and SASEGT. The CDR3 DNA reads TGTGCCAGCAGAGAGAGAGCTGGTGGCTCCTATAATTCACCCCTCCACTTT. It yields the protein CASRERAGGSYNSPLHF.

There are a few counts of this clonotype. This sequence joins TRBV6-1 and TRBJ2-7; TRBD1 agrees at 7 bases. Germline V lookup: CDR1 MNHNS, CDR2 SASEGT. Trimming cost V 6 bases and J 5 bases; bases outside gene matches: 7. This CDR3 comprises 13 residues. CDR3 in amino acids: CASSPLQGHEQYV. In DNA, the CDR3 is TGTGCCAGCAGCCCACTACAGGGGCACGAGCAGTACGTC.

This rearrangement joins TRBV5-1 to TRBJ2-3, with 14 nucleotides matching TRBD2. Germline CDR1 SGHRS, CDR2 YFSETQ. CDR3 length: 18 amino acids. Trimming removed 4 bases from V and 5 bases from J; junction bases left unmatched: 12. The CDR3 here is CASSPGTSGRPTGDTQYF. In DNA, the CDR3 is TGCGCCAGCAGCCCTGGGACTAGCGGGAGACCAACCGGAGATACGCAGTATTTT.

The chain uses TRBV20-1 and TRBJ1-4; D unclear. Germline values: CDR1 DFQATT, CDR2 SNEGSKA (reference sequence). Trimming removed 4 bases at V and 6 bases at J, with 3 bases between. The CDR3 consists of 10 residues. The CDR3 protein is CSAMDEKLFF. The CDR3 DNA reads TGCAGTGCTATGGATGAAAAACTGTTTTTT.

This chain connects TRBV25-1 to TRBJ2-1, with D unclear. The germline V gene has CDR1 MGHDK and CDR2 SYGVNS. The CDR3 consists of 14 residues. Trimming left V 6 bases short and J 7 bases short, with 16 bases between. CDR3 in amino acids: CASRAKSMANEQFF. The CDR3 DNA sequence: TGTGCCAGCAGGGCAAAAAGTATGGCGAATGAGCAGTTCTTC. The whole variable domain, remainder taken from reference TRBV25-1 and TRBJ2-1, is EADIYQTPRYLVIGTGKKITLECSQTMGHDKMYWYQQDPGMELHLIHYSYGVNSTEKGDLSSESTVSRIRTEHFPLTLESARPSHTSQYLCASRAKSMANEQFFGPGTRLTVL.

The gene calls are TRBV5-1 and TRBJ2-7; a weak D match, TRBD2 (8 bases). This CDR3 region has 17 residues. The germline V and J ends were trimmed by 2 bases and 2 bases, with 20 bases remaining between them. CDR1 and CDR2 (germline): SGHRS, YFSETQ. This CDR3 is CASSFRGGQPGTYEQYF. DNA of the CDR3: TGCGCCAGCAGCTTCCGGGGGGGACAGCCCGGAACCTACGAGCAGTACTTC. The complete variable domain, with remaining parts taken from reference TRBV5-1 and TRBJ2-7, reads KAGVTQTPRYLIKTRGQQVTLSCSPISGHRSVSWYQQTPGQGLQFLFEYFSETQRNKGNFPGRFSGRQFSNSRSEMNVSTLELGDSALYLCASSFRGGQPGTYEQYFGPGTRLTVT.

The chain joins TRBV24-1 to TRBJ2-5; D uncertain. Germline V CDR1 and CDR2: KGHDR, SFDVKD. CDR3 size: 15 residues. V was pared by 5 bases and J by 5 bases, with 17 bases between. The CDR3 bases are TGTGCCACCAGTGGTGTGGGAAGGGCCGGGGAGACCCAGTACTTC. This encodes CATSGVGRAGETQYF.

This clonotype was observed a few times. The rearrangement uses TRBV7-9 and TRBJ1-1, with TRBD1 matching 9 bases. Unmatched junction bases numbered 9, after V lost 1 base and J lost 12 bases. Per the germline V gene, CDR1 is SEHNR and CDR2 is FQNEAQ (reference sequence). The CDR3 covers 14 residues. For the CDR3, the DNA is TGTGCCAGCAGCTTAGGTACAGGGGGCGCGGAGTCTTTCTTT. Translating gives CASSLGTGGAESFF.

CDR3 amino acids: CSAEGLGQETQYF. In nucleotides, the CDR3 is TGCAGTGCTGAAGGACTAGGACAAGAGACCCAGTACTTC. The rearrangement joins TRBV20-1 to TRBJ2-5; 7 bases agree with TRBD2. The trim removed 5 bases at V and 2 bases at J, leaving 5 bases unmatched. The CDR3 spans 13 residues. Per the germline V gene, CDR1 is DFQATT and CDR2 is SNEGSKA (reference sequence).

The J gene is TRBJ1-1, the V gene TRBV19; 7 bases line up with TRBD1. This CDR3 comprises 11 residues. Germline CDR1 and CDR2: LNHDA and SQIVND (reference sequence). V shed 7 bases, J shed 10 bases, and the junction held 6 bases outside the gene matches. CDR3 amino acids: CASTKGALAFF. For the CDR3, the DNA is TGTGCCAGTACGAAGGGGGCGTTAGCTTTCTTT.

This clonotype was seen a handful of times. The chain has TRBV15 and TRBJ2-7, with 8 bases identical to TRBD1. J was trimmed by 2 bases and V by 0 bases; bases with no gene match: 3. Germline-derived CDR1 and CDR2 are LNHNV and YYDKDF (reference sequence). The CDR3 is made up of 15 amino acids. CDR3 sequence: CATSRDLGQAYEQYF. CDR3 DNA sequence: TGTGCCACCAGCAGAGATTTGGGACAGGCCTACGAGCAGTACTTC.

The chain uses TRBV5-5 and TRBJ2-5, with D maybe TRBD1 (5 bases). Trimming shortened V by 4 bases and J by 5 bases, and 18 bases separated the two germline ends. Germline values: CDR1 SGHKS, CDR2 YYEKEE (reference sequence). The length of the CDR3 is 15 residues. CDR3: CASSAEAGPLETQYF. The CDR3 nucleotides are TGTGCCAGCAGCGCCGAAGCAGGGCCTTTGGAGACCCAGTACTTC. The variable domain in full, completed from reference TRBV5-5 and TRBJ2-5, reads DAGVTQSPTHLIKTRGQQVTLRCSPISGHKSVSWYQQVLGQGPQFIFQYYEKEERGRGNFPDRFSARQFPNYSSELNVNALLLGDSALYLCASSAEAGPLETQYFGPGTRLLVL.

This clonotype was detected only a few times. In DNA, the CDR3 is TGTGCCAGCAGCTTAGAACCCGGACTAGCGGGAGCTGGCACAGATACGCAGTATTTT. It is translated as CASSLEPGLAGAGTDTQYF. This chain connects TRBV11-2 to TRBJ2-3, with 13 bases matching TRBD2. The ends lost 0 bases at V and 1 base at J; junction bases unmatched: 7. CDR3 size: 19 residues. Germline CDR1 reads SGHAT; CDR2 reads FQNNGV. Complete variable domain (other parts from reference TRBV11-2 and TRBJ2-3): EAGVAQSPRYKIIEKRQSVAFWCNPISGHATLYWYQQILGQGPKLLIQFQNNGVVDDSQLPKDRFSAERLKGVDSTLKIQPAKLEDSAVYLCASSLEPGLAGAGTDTQYFGPGTRLTVL.

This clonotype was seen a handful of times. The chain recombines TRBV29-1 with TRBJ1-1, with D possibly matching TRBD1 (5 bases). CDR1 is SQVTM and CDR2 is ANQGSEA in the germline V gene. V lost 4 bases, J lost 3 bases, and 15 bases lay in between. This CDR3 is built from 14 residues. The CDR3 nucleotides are TGCAGCGTTGCGCGGGGCAGGGCCGACACTGAAGCTTTCTTT. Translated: CSVARGRADTEAFF.

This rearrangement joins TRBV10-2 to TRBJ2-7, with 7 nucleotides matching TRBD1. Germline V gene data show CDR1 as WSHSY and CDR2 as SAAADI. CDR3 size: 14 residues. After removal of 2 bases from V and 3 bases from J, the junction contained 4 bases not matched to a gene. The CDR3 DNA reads TGCGCCAGCAGTGAGCGACAGGGTAACTACGAGCAGTACGTC. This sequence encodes CASSERQGNYEQYV.

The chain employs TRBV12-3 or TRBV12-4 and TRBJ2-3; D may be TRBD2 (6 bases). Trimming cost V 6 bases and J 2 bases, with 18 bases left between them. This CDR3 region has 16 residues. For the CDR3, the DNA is TGTGCCAGCAGCTCCGTCCCGGGACTTCACACAGATACGCAGTATTTT. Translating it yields CASSSVPGLHTDTQYF.

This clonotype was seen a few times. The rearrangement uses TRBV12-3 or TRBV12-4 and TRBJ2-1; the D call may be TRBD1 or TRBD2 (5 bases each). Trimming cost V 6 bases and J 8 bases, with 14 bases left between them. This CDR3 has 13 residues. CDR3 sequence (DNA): TGTGCCAGCAGCCGTTCGGGGCGCGATGAGCAGTTCTTC. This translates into CASSRSGRDEQFF.

The CDR3 DNA reads as TGTGCCAGCAGTTTTTGGGGGGCTAGGGGACCCCTCCACTTT. Protein sequence: CASSFWGARGPLHF. This chain connects TRBV27 to TRBJ1-6; perhaps TRBD1 as D (6 bases). The germline gives CDR1 MNHEY, CDR2 SMNVEV (reference sequence). The CDR3 covers 14 residues. Trimming pared 3 bases from V and 12 bases from J, leaving 15 bases between.

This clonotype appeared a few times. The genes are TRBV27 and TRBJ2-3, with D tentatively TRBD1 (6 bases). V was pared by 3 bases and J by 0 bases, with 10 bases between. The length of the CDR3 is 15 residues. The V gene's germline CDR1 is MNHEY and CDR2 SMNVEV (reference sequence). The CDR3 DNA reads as TGTGCCAGCAGTTTTCAGGGGAGTAGCACAGATACGCAGTATTTT. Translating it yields CASSFQGSSTDTQYF.

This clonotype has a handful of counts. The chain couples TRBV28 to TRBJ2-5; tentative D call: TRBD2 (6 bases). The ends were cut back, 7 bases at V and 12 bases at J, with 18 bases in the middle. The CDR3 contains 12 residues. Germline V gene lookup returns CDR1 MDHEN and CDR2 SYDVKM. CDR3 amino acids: CASTLGEAGKYF. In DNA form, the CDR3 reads TGTGCCAGCACCCTAGGGGAGGCGGGAAAGTACTTC.

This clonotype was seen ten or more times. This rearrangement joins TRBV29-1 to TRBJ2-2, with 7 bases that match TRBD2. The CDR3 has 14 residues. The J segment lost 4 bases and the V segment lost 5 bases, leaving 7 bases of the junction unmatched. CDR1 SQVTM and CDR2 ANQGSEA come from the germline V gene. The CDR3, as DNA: TGCAGCGTTAGTGGAGCGGGGCGCACCGGGGAGCTGTTTTTT. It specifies CSVSGAGRTGELFF.